Below are 29 T cell receptor beta chains sequenced from a single sample in a study of shared clonotypes between healthy human individuals. Clones were sequenced by immunoSEQ multiplex PCR, and TCRdb holds only the in-frame ones, with some missing. The table has fewer than 3 million clones, 85% to 95% seen once. Sequenced material: naive CD4+ T cells from PBMCs. Described subset: CD45RA+ positively selected. Every receptor here comes from a man aged 18 to 29 in good health. Some clones in this sample may be carry-over from other donors' samples.

Concerning this clone itself: Different DNA sequences within this sample yield the same CDR3. This sequence joins TRBV5-1 and TRBJ2-5, with 9 bases lining up with TRBD1. Germline values: CDR1 SGHRS, CDR2 YFSETQ. CDR3 length: 15 amino acids. The V and J ends lost 0 bases and 4 bases, in that order; junction bases with no gene match: 4. Here the CDR3 DNA reads TGCGCCAGCAGCTTGGGGACAGGGGTGGGAGAGACCCAGTACTTC. Residues: CASSLGTGVGETQYF.

V usage is TRBV6-1 and J usage is TRBJ2-7; unclear D gene. V lost 7 bases and J 2 bases, leaving 15 bases between the germline ends. Germline CDR1 and CDR2: MNHNS and SASEGT. The CDR3 is 14 residues long. CDR3: CASKTGLTTYEQYF. The CDR3 nucleotides are TGTGCCAGCAAGACCGGGCTAACTACCTACGAGCAGTACTTC.

The rearrangement joins TRBV28 to TRBJ1-1; 11 nucleotides match TRBD1. Germline CDR1 MDHEN, CDR2 SYDVKM. Losses at the gene ends were 5 bases for V and 5 bases for J; bases not matched to a gene: 7. This CDR3 has 15 amino acids. For the CDR3, the DNA is TGTGCCAGCAGTCCCGGACAGGGGGCAGGGACTGAAGCTTTCTTT. Its translation is CASSPGQGAGTEAFF.

The chain recombines TRBV19 with TRBJ1-5, with D tentatively TRBD1 (6 bases). The germline V gene encodes CDR1 LNHDA and CDR2 SQIVND (reference sequence). V lost 10 bases and J lost 5, with 21 bases in between. The CDR3 loop spans 15 amino acids. CDR3 region: CATKTGQIGYQPQHF. In DNA, the CDR3 is TGTGCCACTAAGACTGGACAGATAGGGTATCAGCCCCAGCATTTT.

This chain joins TRBV7-9 and TRBJ2-1, with 12 bases aligning to TRBD2. Germline-derived CDR1 and CDR2 are SEHNR and FQNEAQ (reference sequence). After removal of 4 bases from V and 8 bases from J, the junction contained 12 bases not matched to a gene. The CDR3 runs 17 residues. The CDR3 DNA is TGTGCCAGCAGCTCCCTATGGACTAGCGGGAATCGCGATGAGCAGTTCTTC. It is translated as CASSSLWTSGNRDEQFF.

The rearrangement uses TRBV27 and TRBJ2-2, with 9 bases matching TRBD1. This CDR3 is 15 amino acids long. The ends lost 7 bases at V and 6 bases at J; junction bases unmatched: 9. Germline CDR1 and CDR2: MNHEY and SMNVEV (reference sequence). The CDR3 coding sequence is TGTGCCAGCACCACGGGACAGGGTAAAGCCGGGGAGCTGTTTTTT. Its translation is CASTTGQGKAGELFF.

Turning to this clone: The same CDR3 also results from other DNA sequences found in this sample. V gene TRBV7-2 combines with J gene TRBJ2-7; D remains ambiguous. V was trimmed by 5 bases and J by 6 bases, leaving 14 bases between them. Per germline, CDR1 SGHTA and CDR2 FQGNSA. The CDR3 runs 13 residues. CDR3 nucleotides: TGTGCCAGCAGCCTACACCCCACGGGCGAGCAGTACTTC. The encoded protein is CASSLHPTGEQYF.

The chain joins TRBV15 to TRBJ2-7, with 8 bases lining up with TRBD1. Germline assignment: CDR1 LNHNV and CDR2 YYDKDF (reference sequence). This CDR3 has 14 amino acids. The ends lost 4 bases at V and 2 bases at J; junction bases unmatched: 4. The CDR3, as DNA: TGTGCCACCAGCAACGGGGGACAGGCCTACGAGCAGTACTTC. Its translation: CATSNGGQAYEQYF. The full variable domain, in which reference TRBV15 and TRBJ2-7 provide the parts outside the CDR3, is DAMVIQNPRYQVTQFGKPVTLSCSQTLNHNVMYWYQQKSSQAPKLLFHYYDKDFNNEADTPDNFQSRRPNTSFCFLDIRSPGLGDTAMYLCATSNGGQAYEQYFGPGTRLTVT.

V gene TRBV5-6 combines with J gene TRBJ1-2, with TRBD1 matching 7 bases. The CDR3 length is 15 residues. CDR1 SGHDT and CDR2 YYEEEE come from the germline V gene. The J segment lost 8 bases and the V segment lost 2 bases, leaving 12 bases of the junction unmatched. CDR3 DNA sequence: TGTGCCAGCAGCTTTTTTGGGACAGTTTTCCAAGGCTACACCTTC. Protein product: CASSFFGTVFQGYTF. Complete variable domain (other parts from reference TRBV5-6 and TRBJ1-2): DAGVTQSPTHLIKTRGQQVTLRCSPKSGHDTVSWYQQALGQGPQFIFQYYEEEERQRGNFPDRFSGHQFPNYSSELNVNALLLGDSALYLCASSFFGTVFQGYTFGSGTRLTVV.

In the case of this clone: Mismatch with germline at one junction end may stem from a read error. This rearrangement joins TRBV7-9 to TRBJ1-3, with TRBD1 as a possible D gene (5 bases). The V gene's germline CDR1 is SEHNR and CDR2 FQNEAQ (reference sequence). The CDR3 consists of 12 residues. This CDR3 reads CASSFGHPGGDF. The CDR3 DNA reads TGTGCCAGCAGCTTCGGACACCCCGGGGGAGATTTT.

V gene TRBV27 combines with J gene TRBJ2-1, with 8 positions matching TRBD1. Germline CDR1 and CDR2: MNHEY and SMNVEV (reference sequence). V lost 2 bases to trimming and J lost 4 bases; unmatched junction nucleotides: 4. The CDR3 is 15 residues long. Here the CDR3 DNA reads TGTGCCAGCAGTTTAGGGACAGGAGTTTACAATGAGCAGTTCTTC. This gives the protein CASSLGTGVYNEQFF.

As concerns this clone: This sample includes further DNA sequences coding for the same CDR3. The J gene is TRBJ2-7, the V gene TRBV7-9; TRBD1 agrees at 10 bases. CDR1 and CDR2 (germline): SEHNR, FQNEAQ (reference sequence). The V segment lost 5 bases and the J segment 4 bases; nucleotides outside the gene matches: 5. This CDR3 has 14 residues. DNA of the CDR3: TGTGCCAGCAGCCCACCGGGACAGGGGTACGAGCAGTACTTC. Its translation is CASSPPGQGYEQYF.

The chain uses TRBV5-1 and TRBJ2-6; D gene ambiguous. Trimming left V 4 bases short and J 0 bases short, with 2 bases between. CDR1 is SGHRS and CDR2 is YFSETQ in the germline V gene. This CDR3 has 13 residues. The CDR3, as DNA: TGCGCCAGCAGCGGCTCTGGGGCCAACGTCCTGACTTTC. Encoded protein: CASSGSGANVLTF.

The rearrangement links TRBV5-1 to TRBJ2-2, with a tentative D call TRBD2 (5 bases). In germline, CDR1 is SGHRS, CDR2 YFSETQ. CDR3 length equals 17 residues. V lost 4 bases to trimming and J lost 3 bases, with 19 bases between them. The CDR3, as DNA: TGCGCCAGCAGCACGTTATACGGGAAGGGTGACACCGGGGAGCTGTTTTTT. It is translated as CASSTLYGKGDTGELFF.

The chain employs TRBV5-1 and TRBJ2-7; unclear D gene. Germline CDR1 reads SGHRS; CDR2 reads YFSETQ. CDR3 size: 14 residues. V lost 0 bases and J 5 bases, leaving 12 bases between the germline ends. CDR3 coding DNA: TGCGCCAGCAGCTTGGTGGCAGAGAATAACGAGCAGTACTTC. It yields the protein CASSLVAENNEQYF. Drawing the rest from reference TRBV5-1 and TRBJ2-7, the complete variable domain is KAGVTQTPRYLIKTRGQQVTLSCSPISGHRSVSWYQQTPGQGLQFLFEYFSETQRNKGNFPGRFSGRQFSNSRSEMNVSTLELGDSALYLCASSLVAENNEQYFGPGTRLTVT.

The genes are TRBV6-1 and TRBJ1-4; 7 bases align to TRBD1. The germline V gene encodes CDR1 MNHNS and CDR2 SASEGT. The CDR3 has 14 amino acids. V lost 11 bases to trimming and J lost 4 bases; unmatched junction nucleotides: 10. The CDR3 DNA is TGTGCCGGTAGAAGACAGGGTGGTAATGAAAAACTGTTTTTT. This gives the protein CAGRRQGGNEKLFF.

The V call is TRBV6-5, the J call TRBJ2-7; weak D call: TRBD1 (5 bases). Trimming stripped 8 bases from V and 1 base from J, with 15 bases between. Germline CDR1 MNHEY, CDR2 SVGAGI. The CDR3 is 14 amino acids. The DNA for the CDR3 is TGTGCCAGCTCCCTGGGGCGGAGATCCTACGAGCAGTACTTC. This sequence encodes CASSLGRRSYEQYF.

This clone was seen only once. The chain carries TRBV5-1 and TRBJ2-1; 8 bases line up with TRBD2. The CDR3 contains 16 residues. Losses at the gene ends were 0 bases for V and 3 bases for J; bases not matched to a gene: 5. Germline V lookup: CDR1 SGHRS, CDR2 YFSETQ. The CDR3 loop is CASSLAATSGYNEQFF. The DNA of the CDR3 is TGCGCCAGCAGCTTGGCCGCAACTAGCGGCTACAATGAGCAGTTCTTC.

CDR3 in amino acids: CASSPMTSGYSYNEQFF. DNA for the CDR3: TGCGCCAGCAGCCCCATGACTAGCGGATACTCCTACAATGAGCAGTTCTTC. The chain links TRBV5-1 to TRBJ2-1, with 9 bases identical to TRBD2. This CDR3 is 17 amino acids long. The V gene's germline CDR1 is SGHRS and CDR2 YFSETQ. Trimming at V came to 4 bases and at J to 0 bases, leaving 8 bases not matched to a gene.

The CDR3: CASSYWPVKGSPLHF. CDR3 DNA sequence: TGTGCCAGCAGTTACTGGCCGGTTAAGGGATCACCCCTCCACTTT. The chain combines TRBV6-5 with TRBJ1-6, with D hard to call. Germline V gene sequence: CDR1 MNHEY, CDR2 SVGAGI. CDR3 length: 15 residues. V shed 1 base and J shed 10 bases, with 14 bases lying between them.

The CDR3 DNA reads TGTGCCAGCAGGAGACATGGCCAAGAGACCCAGTACTTC. Translated, it gives CASRRHGQETQYF. The chain links TRBV27 to TRBJ2-5; D gene unclear. Germline assignment: CDR1 MNHEY and CDR2 SMNVEV (reference sequence). Trimming removed 6 bases at V and 1 base at J, with 9 bases between. The CDR3 consists of 13 residues.

V usage is TRBV7-9 and J usage is TRBJ2-2, with D perhaps TRBD2 (5 bases). Germline values: CDR1 SEHNR, CDR2 FQNEAQ (reference sequence). CDR3 length: 16 amino acids. V was pared by 5 bases and J by 6 bases, with 19 bases between. The CDR3 sequence is CASSPSSSFGAGELFF. The CDR3 coding sequence is TGTGCCAGCAGCCCCTCTAGCTCATTTGGTGCCGGGGAGCTGTTTTTT.

Worth noting for this clone: The sample carries other DNA sequences with the same CDR3. The rearrangement uses TRBV9 and TRBJ2-5, with a possible D match to TRBD2 (6 bases). The V and J ends lost 0 bases and 1 base respectively, with 7 bases between them. Germline-derived CDR1 and CDR2 are SGDLS and YYNGEE. This CDR3 has 14 residues. CDR3 protein: CASSVGGAQETQYF. CDR3 nucleotides: TGTGCCAGCAGCGTAGGCGGGGCCCAAGAGACCCAGTACTTC.

As regards this clone: In the same sample, other DNA sequences code for this CDR3. V usage is TRBV15 and J usage is TRBJ2-1; D is unresolved. Trimming left V 0 bases short and J 10 bases short, with 7 bases between. Germline CDR1 and CDR2: LNHNV and YYDKDF (reference sequence). The CDR3 loop spans 12 amino acids. This chain's CDR3 is CATSRDFGEQFF. For the CDR3, the DNA is TGTGCCACCAGCAGAGATTTCGGCGAGCAGTTCTTC.

This clone was detected only once. V usage is TRBV4-1 and J usage is TRBJ2-7, with a tentative D call TRBD1 (6 bases). CDR3 length equals 17 residues. V was pared by 1 base and J by 11 bases, with 27 bases between. The germline V gene encodes CDR1 MGHRA and CDR2 YSYEKL. CDR3 amino acids: CASSQVAADRPTLREYF. CDR3 sequence (DNA): TGCGCCAGCAGCCAAGTAGCAGCGGACAGACCTACCTTAAGGGAGTACTTC.

This sequence joins TRBV9 and TRBJ2-3; D assignment may be TRBD1 or TRBD2 (5 bases each). V lost 2 bases and J lost 1, with 17 bases in between. The germline V gene has CDR1 SGDLS and CDR2 YYNGEE. This CDR3 is 17 amino acids long. The CDR3 here is CASSVGTRSDGTDTQYF. CDR3 nucleotides: TGTGCCAGCAGCGTGGGGACCCGTTCTGATGGCACAGATACGCAGTATTTT.

The chain employs TRBV30 and TRBJ2-7; D is tentatively TRBD1 or TRBD2 (5 bases each). This CDR3 is 14 amino acids long. The germline CDR1 and CDR2 sequences are GTSNPN and SVGIG (reference sequence). Trimming cost V 4 bases and J 0 bases, with 13 bases left between them. CDR3 coding DNA: TGTGCCTGGACTCTGGGGACCGACTCCTACGAGCAGTACTTC. This encodes CAWTLGTDSYEQYF.

The chain is built from TRBV5-1 and TRBJ2-5; the D gene could be TRBD1 or TRBD2 (5 bases each). The germline V and J ends were trimmed by 4 bases and 2 bases, with 12 bases remaining between them. There are 14 residues in the CDR3. CDR1 SGHRS and CDR2 YFSETQ come from the germline V gene. CDR3 sequence: CASSGATGQETQYF. Here the CDR3 DNA reads TGCGCCAGCAGCGGGGCGACGGGGCAAGAGACCCAGTACTTC. Supplemented by reference TRBV5-1 and TRBJ2-5, the full variable domain reads KAGVTQTPRYLIKTRGQQVTLSCSPISGHRSVSWYQQTPGQGLQFLFEYFSETQRNKGNFPGRFSGRQFSNSRSEMNVSTLELGDSALYLCASSGATGQETQYFGPGTRLLVL.

V is TRBV28 and J is TRBJ2-2, with 10 bases matching TRBD2. The ends lost 2 bases at V and 2 bases at J; junction bases unmatched: 2. Germline V gene lookup returns CDR1 MDHEN and CDR2 SYDVKM. This CDR3 has 16 amino acids. The chain's CDR3 is CASSLLAGENTGELFF. In nucleotides, the CDR3 is TGTGCCAGCAGTTTACTAGCGGGAGAAAACACCGGGGAGCTGTTTTTT.